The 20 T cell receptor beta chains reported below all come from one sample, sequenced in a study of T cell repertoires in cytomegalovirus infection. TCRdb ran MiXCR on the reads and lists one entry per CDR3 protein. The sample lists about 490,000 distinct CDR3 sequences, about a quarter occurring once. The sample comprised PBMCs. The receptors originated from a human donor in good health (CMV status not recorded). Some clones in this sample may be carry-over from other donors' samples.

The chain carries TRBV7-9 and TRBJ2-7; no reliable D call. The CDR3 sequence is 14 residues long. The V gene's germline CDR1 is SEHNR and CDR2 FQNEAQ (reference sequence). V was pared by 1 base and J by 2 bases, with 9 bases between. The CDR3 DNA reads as TGTGCCAGCAGCTTAGGAGGTAAACCCTACGAGCAGTACGTC. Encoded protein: CASSLGGKPYEQYV.

CDR3 coding DNA: TGTGCCAGCTTCGCAATGGGAGCCAATGAGCAGTTCTTC. As protein: CASFAMGANEQFF. The chain is built from TRBV5-6 and TRBJ2-1, with D perhaps matching TRBD2 (5 bases). V was trimmed by 7 bases and J by 6 bases, leaving 14 bases between them. This CDR3 is built from 13 residues. Germline V gene data show CDR1 as SGHDT and CDR2 as YYEEEE. The variable domain in full, completed from reference TRBV5-6 and TRBJ2-1, reads DAGVTQSPTHLIKTRGQQVTLRCSPKSGHDTVSWYQQALGQGPQFIFQYYEEEERQRGNFPDRFSGHQFPNYSSELNVNALLLGDSALYLCASFAMGANEQFFGPGTRLTVL.

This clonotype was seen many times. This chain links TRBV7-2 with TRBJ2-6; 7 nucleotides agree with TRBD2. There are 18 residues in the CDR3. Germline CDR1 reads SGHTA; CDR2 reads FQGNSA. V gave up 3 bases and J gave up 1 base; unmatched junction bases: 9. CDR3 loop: CASSFGGTGFSGANVLTF. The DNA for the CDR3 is TGTGCCAGCAGCTTCGGGGGGACGGGCTTTTCTGGGGCCAACGTCCTGACTTTC.

The CDR3, as DNA: TGCGCCAGCAGCCAAGTCGACAAGGGCTACGAGCAGTACTTC. It codes for CASSQVDKGYEQYF. The chain is built from TRBV4-1 and TRBJ2-7; the D is unclear. V dropped 1 base and J dropped 3 bases, with 10 bases sitting between them. CDR1 is MGHRA, CDR2 YSYEKL, per germline. This CDR3 has 14 amino acids.

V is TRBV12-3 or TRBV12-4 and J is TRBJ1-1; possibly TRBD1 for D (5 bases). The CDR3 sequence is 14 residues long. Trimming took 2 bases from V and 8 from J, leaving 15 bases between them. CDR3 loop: CASSLSVRVSEAFF. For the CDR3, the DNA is TGTGCCAGCAGTTTATCGGTCAGGGTTAGCGAAGCTTTCTTT.

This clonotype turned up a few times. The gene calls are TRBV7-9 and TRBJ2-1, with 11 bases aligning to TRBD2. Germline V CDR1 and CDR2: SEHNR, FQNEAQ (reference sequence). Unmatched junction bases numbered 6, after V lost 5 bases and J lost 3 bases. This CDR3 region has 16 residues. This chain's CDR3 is CASSHSGRAYYNEQFF. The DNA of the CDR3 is TGTGCCAGCAGCCATAGCGGGAGGGCCTACTACAATGAGCAGTTCTTC.

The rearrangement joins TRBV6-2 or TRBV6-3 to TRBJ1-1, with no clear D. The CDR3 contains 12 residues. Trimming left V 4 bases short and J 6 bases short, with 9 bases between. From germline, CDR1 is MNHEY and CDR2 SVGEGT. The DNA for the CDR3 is TGTGCCAGCAGTTTCCCCGGACCTGAAGCTTTCTTT. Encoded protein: CASSFPGPEAFF.

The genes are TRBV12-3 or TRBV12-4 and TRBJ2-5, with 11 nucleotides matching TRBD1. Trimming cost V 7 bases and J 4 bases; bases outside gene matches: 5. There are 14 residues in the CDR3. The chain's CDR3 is CASTPGQGAETQYF. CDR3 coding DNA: TGTGCCAGCACCCCCGGACAGGGGGCAGAGACCCAGTACTTC.

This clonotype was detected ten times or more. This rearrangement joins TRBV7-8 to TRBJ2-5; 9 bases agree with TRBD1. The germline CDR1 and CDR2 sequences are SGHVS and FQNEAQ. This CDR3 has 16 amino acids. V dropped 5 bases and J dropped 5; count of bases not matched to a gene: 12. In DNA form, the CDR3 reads TGTGCCAGCAGCCTAGTTAGGACAGGGGTGAGGGAGACCCAGTACTTC. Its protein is CASSLVRTGVRETQYF.

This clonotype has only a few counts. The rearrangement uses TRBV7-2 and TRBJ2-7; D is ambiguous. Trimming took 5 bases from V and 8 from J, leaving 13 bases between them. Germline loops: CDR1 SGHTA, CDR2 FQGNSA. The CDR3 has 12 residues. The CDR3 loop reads CASSPVGLKQYF. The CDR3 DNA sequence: TGTGCCAGCAGCCCTGTAGGTTTAAAGCAGTACTTC.

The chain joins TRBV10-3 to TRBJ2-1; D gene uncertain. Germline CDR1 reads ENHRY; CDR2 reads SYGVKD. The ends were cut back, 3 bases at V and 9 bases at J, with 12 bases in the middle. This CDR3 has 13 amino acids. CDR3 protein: CAISEIAKSEQFF. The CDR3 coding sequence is TGTGCCATCAGTGAAATAGCCAAGAGTGAGCAGTTCTTC.

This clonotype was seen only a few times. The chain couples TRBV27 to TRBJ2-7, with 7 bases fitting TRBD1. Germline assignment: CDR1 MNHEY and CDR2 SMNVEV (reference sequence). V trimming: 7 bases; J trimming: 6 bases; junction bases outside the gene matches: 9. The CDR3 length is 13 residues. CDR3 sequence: CASTDRYRGEQYF. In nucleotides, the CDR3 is TGTGCCAGCACGGACAGGTACAGGGGCGAGCAGTACTTC.

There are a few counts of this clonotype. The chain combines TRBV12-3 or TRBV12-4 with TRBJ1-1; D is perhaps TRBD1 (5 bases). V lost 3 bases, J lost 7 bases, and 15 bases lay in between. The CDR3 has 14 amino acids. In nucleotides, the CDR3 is TGTGCCAGCAGTTTCAACAGGTATAACGGTGAAGCTTTCTTT. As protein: CASSFNRYNGEAFF.

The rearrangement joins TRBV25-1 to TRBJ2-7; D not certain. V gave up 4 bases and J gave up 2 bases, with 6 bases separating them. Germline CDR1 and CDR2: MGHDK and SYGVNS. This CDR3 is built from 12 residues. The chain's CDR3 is CASSAIAYEQYF. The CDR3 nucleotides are TGTGCCAGCAGTGCTATAGCCTACGAGCAGTACTTC.

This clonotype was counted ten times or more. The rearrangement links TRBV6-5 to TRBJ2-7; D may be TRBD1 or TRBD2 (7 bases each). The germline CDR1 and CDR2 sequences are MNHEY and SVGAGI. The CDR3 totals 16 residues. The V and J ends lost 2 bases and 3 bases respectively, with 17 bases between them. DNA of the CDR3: TGTGCCAGCAGTTACGGGGGAGGGGGCAGGTACTACGAGCAGTACTTC. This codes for CASSYGGGGRYYEQYF.

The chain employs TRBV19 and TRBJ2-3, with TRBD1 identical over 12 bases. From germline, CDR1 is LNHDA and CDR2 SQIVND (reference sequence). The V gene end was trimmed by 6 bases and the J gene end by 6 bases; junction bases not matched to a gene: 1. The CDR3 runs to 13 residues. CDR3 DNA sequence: TGTGCCAGTAGAGGGACAGGGGGCGATACGCAGTATTTT. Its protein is CASRGTGGDTQYF.

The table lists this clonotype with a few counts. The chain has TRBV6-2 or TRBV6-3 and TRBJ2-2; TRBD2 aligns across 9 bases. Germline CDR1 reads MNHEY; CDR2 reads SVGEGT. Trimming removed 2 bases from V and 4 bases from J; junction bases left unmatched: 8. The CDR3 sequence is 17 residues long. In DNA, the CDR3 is TGTGCCAGCAGTTACCTCATAGCGGGAGTAATCACCGGGGAGCTGTTTTTT. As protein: CASSYLIAGVITGELFF.

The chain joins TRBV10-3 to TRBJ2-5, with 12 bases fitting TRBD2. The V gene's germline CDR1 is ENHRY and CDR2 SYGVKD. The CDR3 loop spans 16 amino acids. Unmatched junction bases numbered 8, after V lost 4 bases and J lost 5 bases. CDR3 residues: CAISAQTTSGSETQYF. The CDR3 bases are TGTGCCATCAGTGCCCAGACGACTAGCGGGAGTGAGACCCAGTACTTC.

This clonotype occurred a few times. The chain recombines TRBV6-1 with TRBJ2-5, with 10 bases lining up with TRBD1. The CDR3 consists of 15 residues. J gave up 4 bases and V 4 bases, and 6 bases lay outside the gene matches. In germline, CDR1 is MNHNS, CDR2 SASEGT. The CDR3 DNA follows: TGTGCCAGCAGTGTGGGAGGACAGGGGGTAGAGACCCAGTACTTC. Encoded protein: CASSVGGQGVETQYF.

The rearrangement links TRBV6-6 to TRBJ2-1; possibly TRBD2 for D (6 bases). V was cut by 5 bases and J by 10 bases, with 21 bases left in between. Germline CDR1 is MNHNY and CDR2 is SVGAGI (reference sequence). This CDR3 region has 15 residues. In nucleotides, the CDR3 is TGTGCCAGCAGTCCACATCGTCGGGAGTCGGGGGAGCAGTTCTTC. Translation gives CASSPHRRESGEQFF.